The subject of this entry is one T cell receptor beta chain. What it recognizes is unknown. This specimen belongs to a study of T cells in localized non-small cell lung cancer. Study-wide points: Across samples, adjacent lung featured a median roughly 60 of the top 100 tumor clones. Compared with tumor, uninvolved adjacent lung displayed greater T cell clonality, ranking highest overall. A raised T cell density in blood coincided with lengthier overall survival.

Trimming took off 2 bases at V and 6 bases at J, with 10 bases between the two ends. This CDR3 has 13 amino acids. The germline CDR1 and CDR2 sequences are SGHTA and FQGNSA. The assay was immunoSEQ multiplex PCR, and TCRdb's table has in-frame clones only and misses some. The sample comprises about 11,000 clones, 90% to 95% of which are singletons, and approximately 15% rests with the top ten. The source was peripheral blood, collected before any cancer treatment. The origin of this receptor is a male donor aged 60 or over with stage III lung adenocarcinoma. The gene calls are TRBV7-2 and TRBJ1-1, with a possible D match to TRBD1 (5 bases). CDR3 loop: CASSLKGRAEAFF. CDR3 in DNA: TGTGCCAGCAGCTTAAAGGGGCGGGCTGAAGCTTTCTTT.